These T cell receptor beta chains were read from a single sample in a study of blood T cell repertoires in COVID-19. The method was immunoSEQ multiplex PCR; TCRdb's version includes in-frame clones alone and lacks a portion of them. The sample holds 200,000 to 300,000 clones; roughly 90% are singletons and the top ten take approximately 4.3%. The sequenced sample was peripheral blood. The source of these receptors is a man aged 55 to 70 who had recovered from COVID-19. The CDR3 runs from the conserved cysteine through the conserved F or W. The D gene is left open where the match is weak. Clone size is not always given. Where it is, it says once, few, many or a class for expanded clones.

d_gene	abundance	v_gene	j_gene	CDR3aa	CDR3nt
TRBD1	-	TRBV24-1	TRBJ2-1	CATSDPGQGKNEQFF	TGTGCCACCAGTGATCCGGGACAGGGTAAAAATGAGCAGTTCTTC
TRBD1	-	TRBV19	TRBJ2-7	CASSIGWTGDYEQYF	TGTGCCAGTAGTATAGGATGGACAGGGGACTACGAGCAGTACTTC
-	-	TRBV7-2	TRBJ2-5	CASSSGDRYQETQYF	TGTGCCAGCAGCTCCGGCGACAGGTACCAAGAGACCCAGTACTTC
TRBD1	-	TRBV30	TRBJ1-2	CAWKWGQGYGYTF	TGTGCCTGGAAGTGGGGACAGGGGTATGGCTACACCTTC
-	-	TRBV7-9	TRBJ2-1	CASSLVSNEQFF	TGTGCCAGCAGCTTAGTTAGCAATGAGCAGTTCTTC
-	-	TRBV12-3/TRBV12-4	TRBJ1-1	CASSLQGNTEAFF	TGTGCCAGCAGTCTCCAGGGTAACACTGAAGCTTTCTTT
TRBD2	-	TRBV6-1	TRBJ2-1	CASSGRTGTSDYNEQFF	TGTGCCAGCAGTGGTCGGACCGGGACTAGTGACTACAATGAGCAGTTCTTC
TRBD1	-	TRBV6-1	TRBJ1-3	CASSVLDRGIIENTIYF	TGTGCCAGCAGTGTCCTGGACAGGGGGATAATTGAAAACACCATATATTTT
-	-	TRBV5-5	TRBJ2-1	CASSLILGSSYNEQFF	TGTGCCAGCAGCTTGATTCTGGGGAGCTCCTACAATGAGCAGTTCTTC
-	-	TRBV6-1	TRBJ1-2	CASSAALVRASIPNYGYTF	TGTGCCAGCAGTGCCGCATTAGTCAGGGCTTCTATCCCTAACTATGGCTACACCTTC
-	once	TRBV14	TRBJ1-1	CASSQLTGLSNTEAFF	TGTGCCAGCAGCCAACTAACAGGGCTATCGAACACTGAAGCTTTCTTT
-	-	TRBV11-3	TRBJ1-1	CASSLSELAEAFF	TGTGCCAGCAGCTTAAGTGAACTGGCTGAAGCTTTCTTT
TRBD1	-	TRBV7-9	TRBJ2-7	CASRRQGKAYEQYF	TGTGCCAGCAGACGACAGGGTAAAGCCTACGAGCAGTACTTC
TRBD1	-	TRBV6-5	TRBJ2-7	CASSSGDRTYEQYF	TGTGCCAGCAGTTCAGGGGACAGGACCTACGAGCAGTACTTC
-	-	TRBV6-1	TRBJ2-7	CASSESARGAQYF	TGTGCCAGCAGTGAATCGGCTCGTGGGGCGCAGTACTTC
-	-	TRBV6-5	TRBJ2-1	CASSYSSGNNEQFF	TGTGCCAGCAGTTACTCGAGCGGAAACAATGAGCAGTTCTTC
TRBD1	once	TRBV7-9	TRBJ2-3	CASSLSRDRWTDTQYF	TGTGCCAGCAGCCTCTCCCGGGACAGGTGGACAGATACGCAGTATTTT
TRBD2	-	TRBV12-5	TRBJ2-2	CASGPDPKLAGGNARANTGELFF	TGTGCTAGTGGTCCGGACCCCAAACTAGCGGGGGGCAATGCGAGGGCGAACACCGGGGAGCTGTTTTTT
TRBD2	-	TRBV7-3	TRBJ2-1	CASSPSGDSYNEQFF	TGTGCCAGCAGCCCTAGCGGGGACTCCTACAATGAGCAGTTCTTC
TRBD1	few	TRBV16	TRBJ2-2	CASSRDRNTGELFF	TGTGCCAGCAGCCGGGACAGGAACACCGGGGAGCTGTTTTTT
-	once	TRBV7-9	TRBJ2-7	CASSPINIRSSYEQYF	TGTGCCAGCAGCCCGATAAACATTAGGAGCTCCTACGAGCAGTACTTC
-	-	TRBV5-4	TRBJ2-3	CASRAGTSSDTQYF	TGTGCCAGCAGGGCCGGGACTTCATCAGATACGCAGTATTTT
-	-	TRBV2	TRBJ2-1	CASNSIYNEQFF	TGTGCCAGCAACTCAATTTACAATGAGCAGTTCTTC
-	-	TRBV6-5	TRBJ1-6	CASSYSRGGNSPLHF	TGTGCCAGCAGTTACTCCCGGGGTGGGAATTCACCCCTCCACTTT
-	once	TRBV5-1	TRBJ1-2	CASSPEDRPGYTF	TGCGCCAGCAGCCCAGAAGACAGGCCGGGCTACACCTTC
TRBD2	-	TRBV3-1/TRBV3-2	TRBJ2-3	CASSRTGLAGATDTQYF	TGTGCCAGCAGCCGCACGGGACTAGCGGGGGCCACAGATACGCAGTATTTT
-	-	TRBV4-2	TRBJ1-2	CASSQGRGANYGYTF	TGTGCCAGCAGCCAAGGGCGAGGAGCTAACTATGGCTACACCTTC
-	-	TRBV6-2/TRBV6-3	TRBJ1-5	CASSYTYSNQPQHF	TGTGCCAGCAGTTACACATATAGCAATCAGCCCCAGCATTTT
TRBD2	-	TRBV30	TRBJ2-3	CAWSSSGGPGDTQYF	TGTGCCTGGAGTTCAAGCGGGGGGCCCGGAGATACGCAGTATTTT
-	-	TRBV18	TRBJ1-6	CASSPESANSPLHF	TGTGCCAGCTCACCCGAAAGTGCGAATTCACCCCTCCACTTT
-	-	TRBV30	TRBJ1-6	CAWTSGTYNSPLHF	TGTGCCTGGACGTCCGGGACCTATAATTCACCCCTCCACTTT
TRBD1	-	TRBV19	TRBJ1-3	CASSIIAGGGNTIYF	TGTGCCAGTAGTATCATCGCAGGGGGAGGAAACACCATATATTTT
TRBD1	-	TRBV6-2/TRBV6-3	TRBJ1-2	CASSTGTGRSYGYTF	TGTGCCAGCAGTACCGGGACAGGGCGTTCATATGGCTACACCTTC
TRBD2	-	TRBV5-5	TRBJ2-2	CASSLVPSGGAGTGELFF	TGTGCCAGCAGCTTGGTCCCTAGCGGGGGGGCCGGGACCGGGGAGCTGTTTTTT
TRBD2	-	TRBV28	TRBJ2-5	CASSLHPLAMETQYF	TGTGCCAGCAGTTTGCACCCACTAGCGATGGAGACCCAGTACTTC
-	-	TRBV19	TRBJ2-6	CASTPAEYSGANVLTF	TGTGCCAGCACCCCGGCGGAGTACTCTGGGGCCAACGTCCTGACTTTC
TRBD1	-	TRBV7-6	TRBJ1-2	CASSFSRTGSYGYTF	TGTGCCAGCAGCTTCTCCCGGACAGGCTCTTATGGCTACACCTTC
-	-	TRBV2	TRBJ1-4	CASSVLGGSNEKLFF	TGTGCCAGCAGTGTGTTGGGGGGTTCTAATGAAAAACTGTTTTTT
-	-	TRBV28	TRBJ2-3	CASSMGGVTDTQYF	TGTGCCAGCAGTATGGGCGGGGTAACAGATACGCAGTATTTT
-	-	TRBV2	TRBJ2-7	CASRASGGGEQYF	TGTGCCAGCAGGGCCAGCGGTGGTGGCGAGCAGTACTTC
-	-	TRBV11-2	TRBJ1-5	CASSLGGENQPQHF	TGTGCCAGCAGCTTAGGGGGCGAAAATCAGCCCCAGCATTTT
-	few	TRBV5-8	TRBJ2-7	CASSLPGLTYEQYF	TGTGCCAGCAGCTTACCGGGACTCACGTACGAGCAGTACTTC
-	-	TRBV3-1/TRBV3-2	TRBJ1-1	CASSQVQGGRTEAFF	TGTGCCAGCAGCCAAGTCCAGGGCGGTCGCACTGAAGCTTTCTTT
-	-	TRBV15	TRBJ2-5	CATSRDLFGRGLQETQYF	TGTGCCACCAGCAGAGATCTTTTCGGCAGGGGCCTCCAAGAGACCCAGTACTTC
TRBD1	-	TRBV5-5	TRBJ2-5	CASSSEQGAQETQYF	TGTGCCAGCAGCTCGGAACAGGGGGCCCAAGAGACCCAGTACTTC